This is a list of T cell receptor beta chains from one sample in a study of T cells of healthy individuals. Using its own MiXCR run on the 5' RACE reads, TCRdb lists one record per CDR3 protein. The table lists 60,000 to 75,000 distinct CDR3 sequences, under 20% of them singletons, with around 5% in the top ten. The receptors come from a human donor in good health. The CDR3 runs from the conserved cysteine through the conserved F or W. Clone sizes are given selectively: once, few, many, or a class where the clone is expanded.

v_gene: TRBV7-6; abundance: few; j_gene: TRBJ2-7; CDR3aa: CASSLRALGEQYF
v_gene: TRBV19; abundance: many; j_gene: TRBJ2-2; CDR3aa: CASSPGQGTTGELFF
v_gene: TRBV3-1; abundance: many; j_gene: TRBJ1-6; CDR3aa: CASSQRTGLGSPLHF
v_gene: TRBV2; abundance: .; j_gene: TRBJ2-5; CDR3aa: CASSVRDSLLGETQYF
v_gene: TRBV20-1; abundance: many; j_gene: TRBJ2-1; CDR3aa: CSARFERDNEQFF
v_gene: TRBV6-1; abundance: .; j_gene: TRBJ2-3; CDR3aa: CASRMYGGGADTQYF
v_gene: TRBV3-1; abundance: few; j_gene: TRBJ2-3; CDR3aa: CASSLFSGGAPDTQYF
v_gene: TRBV5-1; abundance: few; j_gene: TRBJ2-3; CDR3aa: CASARQGGTDTQYF
v_gene: TRBV10-3; abundance: many; j_gene: TRBJ2-3; CDR3aa: CAISESKDTQYF
v_gene: TRBV29-1; abundance: many; j_gene: TRBJ2-7; CDR3aa: CSVEGPFSYEQYF
v_gene: TRBV19; abundance: few; j_gene: TRBJ2-7; CDR3aa: CASSDRDYEQYF
v_gene: TRBV19; abundance: few; j_gene: TRBJ2-4; CDR3aa: CASSNLDSLAKNIQYF
v_gene: TRBV7-2; abundance: many; j_gene: TRBJ1-1; CDR3aa: CASSLDRQHTEAFF
v_gene: TRBV7-9; abundance: .; j_gene: TRBJ2-5; CDR3aa: CASTPGTQETQYF